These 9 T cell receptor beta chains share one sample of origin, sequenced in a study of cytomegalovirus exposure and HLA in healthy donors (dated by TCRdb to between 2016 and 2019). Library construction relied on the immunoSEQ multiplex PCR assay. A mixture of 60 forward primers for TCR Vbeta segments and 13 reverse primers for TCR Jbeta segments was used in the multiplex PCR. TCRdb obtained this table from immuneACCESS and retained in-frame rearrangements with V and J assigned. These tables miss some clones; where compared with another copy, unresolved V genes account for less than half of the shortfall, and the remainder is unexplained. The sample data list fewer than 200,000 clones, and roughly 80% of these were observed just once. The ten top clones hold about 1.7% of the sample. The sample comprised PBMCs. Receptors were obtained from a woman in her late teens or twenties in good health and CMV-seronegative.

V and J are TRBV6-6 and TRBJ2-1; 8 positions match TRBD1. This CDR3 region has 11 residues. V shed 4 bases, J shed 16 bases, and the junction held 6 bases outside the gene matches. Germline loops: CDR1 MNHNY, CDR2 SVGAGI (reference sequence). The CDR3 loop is CASSSGTGRFF. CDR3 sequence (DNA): TGTGCCAGCAGTTCCGGGACAGGCAGATTCTTC.

The CDR3 DNA follows: TGTGCCAGCAGCTCTAGCGGGAGGGGGGGAGAGACCCAGTACTTC. This translates into CASSSSGRGGETQYF. The chain recombines TRBV7-8 with TRBJ2-5; 12 bases match TRBD2. CDR1 is SGHVS and CDR2 is FQNEAQ in the germline V gene. CDR3 length equals 15 residues. V lost 4 bases to trimming and J lost 4 bases; unmatched junction nucleotides: 4. Based on the CDR3 plus reference TRBV7-8 and TRBJ2-5, the full variable domain is GAGVSQSPRYKVAKRGQDVALRCDPISGHVSLFWYQQALGQGPEFLTYFQNEAQLDKSGLPSDRFFAERPEGSVSTLKIQRTQQEDSAVYLCASSSSGRGGETQYFGPGTRLLVL.

CDR3 in amino acids: CASSGTSGRRGRGYQETQYF. The CDR3 coding sequence is TGTGCCAGCAGTGGAACTAGCGGGAGGAGAGGGCGGGGGTACCAAGAGACCCAGTACTTC. V gene TRBV9 combines with J gene TRBJ2-5, with TRBD2 identical over 12 bases. Germline V lookup: CDR1 SGDLS, CDR2 YYNGEE. The CDR3 runs to 20 residues. J was trimmed by 0 bases and V by 5 bases; bases with no gene match: 17.

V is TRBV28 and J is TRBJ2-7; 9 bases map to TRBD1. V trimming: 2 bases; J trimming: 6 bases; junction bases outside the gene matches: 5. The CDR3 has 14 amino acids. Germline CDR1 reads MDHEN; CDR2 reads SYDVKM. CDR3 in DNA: TGTGCCAGCAGTTTAGCACAGGGGGCAAGCGAGCAGTACTTC. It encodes CASSLAQGASEQYF.

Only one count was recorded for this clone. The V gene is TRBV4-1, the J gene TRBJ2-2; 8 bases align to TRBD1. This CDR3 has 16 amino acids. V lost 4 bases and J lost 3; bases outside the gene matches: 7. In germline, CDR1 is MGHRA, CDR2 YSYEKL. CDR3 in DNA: TGCGCCAGCAGCCGTACCCCGGGACAGGACACCGGGGAGCTGTTTTTT. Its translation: CASSRTPGQDTGELFF.

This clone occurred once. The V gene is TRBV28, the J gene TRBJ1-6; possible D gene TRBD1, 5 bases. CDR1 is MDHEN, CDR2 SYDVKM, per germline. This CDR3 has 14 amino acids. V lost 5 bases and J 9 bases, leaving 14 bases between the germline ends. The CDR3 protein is CASSQINRISPLHF. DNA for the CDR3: TGTGCCAGCAGTCAAATAAACAGGATTTCACCCCTCCACTTT.

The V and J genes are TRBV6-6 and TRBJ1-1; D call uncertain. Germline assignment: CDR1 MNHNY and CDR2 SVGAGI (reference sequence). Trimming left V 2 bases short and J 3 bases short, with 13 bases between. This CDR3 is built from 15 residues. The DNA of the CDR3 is TGTGCCAGCAGTTACACAGCGGACCCGTACACTGAAGCTTTCTTT. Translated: CASSYTADPYTEAFF.

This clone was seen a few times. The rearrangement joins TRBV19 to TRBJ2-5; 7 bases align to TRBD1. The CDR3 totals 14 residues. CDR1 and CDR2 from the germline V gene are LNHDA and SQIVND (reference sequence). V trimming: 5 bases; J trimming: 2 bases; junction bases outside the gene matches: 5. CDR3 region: CASSSLDRQETQYF. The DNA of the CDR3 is TGTGCCAGTAGTTCCCTGGACAGGCAAGAGACCCAGTACTTC.

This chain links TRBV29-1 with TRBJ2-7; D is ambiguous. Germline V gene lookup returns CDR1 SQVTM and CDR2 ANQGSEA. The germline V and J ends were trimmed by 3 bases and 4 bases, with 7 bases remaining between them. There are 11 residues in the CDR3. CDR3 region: CSVELAYEQYF. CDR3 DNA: TGCAGCGTTGAGCTGGCTTACGAGCAGTACTTC.